What follows are 27 T cell receptor beta chains derived from one specimen sequenced in a study of blood T cell repertoires in COVID-19. This table comes from immunoSEQ multiplex PCR, and its TCRdb copy is limited to in-frame clones, with some not included. The repertoire holds 200,000 to 250,000 clones, with around 90% as singletons. The sample taken for sequencing was peripheral blood. Receptor source: a man in his 60s who had recovered from COVID-19.

CDR3 region: CASRDTLYGYTF. CDR3 coding DNA: TGTGCCAGCAGGGACACACTCTATGGCTACACCTTC. The V gene is TRBV6-5, the J gene TRBJ1-2; tentative D call: TRBD1 (5 bases). V was cut by 6 bases and J by 4 bases, with 9 bases left in between. The germline V gene has CDR1 MNHEY and CDR2 SVGAGI. The CDR3 is 12 residues long.

This chain uses TRBV7-2 with TRBJ2-1; TRBD2 aligns across 9 bases. The V and J ends lost 1 base and 12 bases, in that order; junction bases with no gene match: 4. Germline V lookup: CDR1 SGHTA, CDR2 FQGNSA. The CDR3 spans 13 residues. CDR3 residues: CASSLEAGGGQFF. CDR3 coding DNA: TGTGCCAGCAGCTTAGAAGCGGGGGGCGGGCAGTTCTTC.

The chain recombines TRBV5-1 with TRBJ1-1; TRBD1 aligns across 7 bases. J was trimmed by 4 bases and V by 4 bases; bases with no gene match: 13. The CDR3 runs to 16 residues. Germline V gene lookup returns CDR1 SGHRS and CDR2 YFSETQ. The CDR3 nucleotides read TGCGCCAGCAGCACAGGGGTGGGGAATGGGGGCACTGAAGCTTTCTTT. Translating gives CASSTGVGNGGTEAFF.

The table lists this clone with a few counts. The chain employs TRBV5-1 and TRBJ1-1; D is unresolved. Germline loops: CDR1 SGHRS, CDR2 YFSETQ. V was clipped by 2 bases and J by 1 base, with 9 bases between them. This CDR3 has 14 residues. The CDR3 loop is CASSFLPGNTEAFF. DNA of the CDR3: TGCGCCAGCAGCTTTTTGCCAGGGAACACTGAAGCTTTCTTT.

V usage is TRBV21-1 and J usage is TRBJ1-1. TRBV21-1 is noted as a pseudogene. The CDR3 loop spans 15 amino acids. CDR3 DNA sequence: TGTGCCAGCAGCTCGCGGGGGCCTCACGGAACTGAAGCTTTCTTT. It yields the protein CASSSRGPHGTEAFF.

The chain couples TRBV24-1 to TRBJ1-5; possibly TRBD1 for D (6 bases). The CDR3 is 14 residues long. Trimming cost V 5 bases and J 2 bases, with 9 bases left between them. The germline V gene has CDR1 KGHDR and CDR2 SFDVKD. The CDR3 sequence is CATSAGDGNQPQHF. The DNA of the CDR3 is TGTGCCACCAGTGCAGGGGACGGCAATCAGCCCCAGCATTTT.

The J gene is TRBJ1-2, the V gene TRBV4-3, with D tentatively TRBD1 (6 bases). CDR3 size: 15 residues. Germline V CDR1 and CDR2: LGHNA, YSLEER. Trimming took 0 bases from V and 2 from J, leaving 10 bases between them. The CDR3 nucleotides read TGCGCCAGCAGCCAAGAATTGGGGGCGAACTATGGCTACACCTTC. Amino acids: CASSQELGANYGYTF.

V is TRBV7-2 and J is TRBJ1-1; unclear D gene. V lost 4 bases and J 1 base, leaving 7 bases between the germline ends. The germline CDR1 and CDR2 sequences are SGHTA and FQGNSA. This CDR3 spans 13 amino acids. The CDR3 coding sequence is TGTGCCAGCAGCTATTCGTCGAACACTGAAGCTTTCTTT. The encoded protein is CASSYSSNTEAFF.

V and J are TRBV7-2 and TRBJ1-2; the D is unclear. From germline, CDR1 is SGHTA and CDR2 FQGNSA. V dropped 2 bases and J dropped 4 bases, with 8 bases sitting between them. The CDR3 is made up of 13 amino acids. The CDR3, as DNA: TGTGCCAGCAGCTTATCACAGTCCTATGGCTACACCTTC. Protein: CASSLSQSYGYTF. Combining the CDR3 with reference TRBV7-2 and TRBJ1-2 gives the whole variable domain GAGVSQSPSNKVTEKGKDVELRCDPISGHTALYWYRQSLGQGLEFLIYFQGNSAPDKSGLPSDRFSAERTGGSVSTLTIQRTQQEDSAVYLCASSLSQSYGYTFGSGTRLTVV.

This chain joins TRBV23-1 and TRBJ1-5; the match to TRBD1 covers 11 bases. TRBV23-1 is an ORF, with its function uncertain. The V segment lost 10 bases and the J segment 3 bases; nucleotides outside the gene matches: 8. The CDR3 runs 15 residues. CDR3 DNA sequence: TGCGCCAATCGAGGGACAGGGGGTATCAATCAGCCCCAGCATTTT. Translated: CANRGTGGINQPQHF.

The rearrangement joins TRBV10-3 to TRBJ2-4; 7 bases match TRBD1. There are 15 residues in the CDR3. Germline values: CDR1 ENHRY, CDR2 SYGVKD. V shed 3 bases and J 1 base; nucleotides not matched to a gene: 3. In DNA, the CDR3 is TGTGCCATCAGTGATTCCAGGGGGGCCAAAAACATTCAGTACTTC. Translation: CAISDSRGAKNIQYF.

The CDR3 is CASSHREGGQPQHF. The DNA of the CDR3 is TGTGCCAGTAGTCATCGGGAGGGCGGGCAGCCCCAGCATTTT. The V gene is TRBV19, the J gene TRBJ1-5, with no clear D. Trimming shortened V by 5 bases and J by 7 bases, and 15 bases separated the two germline ends. CDR1 is LNHDA, CDR2 SQIVND, per germline (reference sequence). The CDR3 is made up of 14 amino acids.

The CDR3 DNA reads as TGTGCCAGCAGAACAGACAGCTATGGCTACACCTTC. Protein sequence: CASRTDSYGYTF. The chain carries TRBV28 and TRBJ1-2; possibly TRBD1 for D (5 bases). This CDR3 contains 12 residues. V was trimmed by 6 bases and J by 4 bases, leaving 9 bases between them. Germline assignment: CDR1 MDHEN and CDR2 SYDVKM.

This chain connects TRBV27 to TRBJ2-1; no clear D. CDR3 size: 11 residues. V shed 9 bases and J shed 5 bases, with 8 bases lying between them. In germline, CDR1 is MNHEY, CDR2 SMNVEV (reference sequence). For the CDR3, the DNA is TGTGCCAGTTACTATAACAATGAGCAGTTCTTC. Its translation: CASYYNNEQFF.

As DNA, the CDR3 is TGTGCCTGGGGCCCGAACAGGGGGAATCAGCCCCAGCATTTT. Translating gives CAWGPNRGNQPQHF. This chain uses TRBV30 with TRBJ1-5, with 8 bases lining up with TRBD1. The CDR3 consists of 14 residues. Per the germline V gene, CDR1 is GTSNPN and CDR2 is SVGIG (reference sequence). V shed 5 bases and J 4 bases; nucleotides not matched to a gene: 7.

As for this clone: At the DNA level, this CDR3 is encoded by other sequences in the same sample as well. The genes are TRBV19 and TRBJ2-5; D might be TRBD2 (6 bases). Trimming shortened V by 1 base and J by 5 bases, and 8 bases separated the two germline ends. Germline lookup yields CDR1 LNHDA and CDR2 SQIVND (reference sequence). The CDR3 consists of 13 residues. The CDR3: CASSIAGVETQYF. CDR3 in DNA: TGTGCCAGTAGTATAGCGGGGGTGGAGACCCAGTACTTC.

The chain combines TRBV27 with TRBJ2-1; TRBD2 matches at 8 bases. V was clipped by 6 bases and J by 7 bases; unmatched bases: 11. CDR1 and CDR2 from the germline V gene are MNHEY and SMNVEV (reference sequence). This CDR3 spans 15 amino acids. The CDR3 is CASSKWLAGSNEQFF. For the CDR3, the DNA is TGTGCCAGCAGCAAGTGGCTAGCGGGCAGTAATGAGCAGTTCTTC.

There are a few counts of this clone. The V gene is TRBV6-6, the J gene TRBJ1-1, with TRBD1 matching 12 bases. The germline CDR1 and CDR2 sequences are MNHNY and SVGAGI (reference sequence). V dropped 5 bases and J dropped 5; count of bases not matched to a gene: 15. CDR3 length: 18 residues. The CDR3 sequence is CASSPGQGAPGRRTEAFF. The CDR3 coding sequence is TGTGCCAGCAGTCCGGGACAGGGGGCGCCAGGTCGGAGAACTGAAGCTTTCTTT.

The chain carries TRBV7-9 and TRBJ2-7; 8 bases align to TRBD1. This CDR3 has 11 residues. Germline V lookup: CDR1 SEHNR, CDR2 FQNEAQ (reference sequence). Trimming cost V 3 bases and J 12 bases; bases outside gene matches: 4. The CDR3 sequence is CASSFAGTGYF. Here the CDR3 DNA reads TGTGCCAGCAGCTTTGCCGGGACAGGGTACTTC.

The V and J genes are TRBV19 and TRBJ1-1, with D tentatively TRBD1 (5 bases). V gave up 1 base and J gave up 6 bases, with 9 bases separating them. CDR3 length: 13 amino acids. In germline, CDR1 is LNHDA, CDR2 SQIVND (reference sequence). The CDR3 sequence is CASSIAPTAEAFF. In nucleotides, the CDR3 is TGTGCCAGTAGTATAGCCCCGACAGCTGAAGCTTTCTTT. The entire variable domain, with the rest obtained from reference TRBV19 and TRBJ1-1, is as follows: DGGITQSPKYLFRKEGQNVTLSCEQNLNHDAMYWYRQDPGQGLRLIYYSQIVNDFQKGDIAEGYSVSREKKESFPLTVTSAQKNPTAFYLCASSIAPTAEAFFGQGTRLTVV.

The chain is built from TRBV30 and TRBJ1-1, with 9 bases fitting TRBD1. V lost 5 bases, J lost 6 bases, and 13 bases stayed unmatched. CDR1 is GTSNPN and CDR2 is SVGIG in the germline V gene (reference sequence). The CDR3 runs 15 residues. Written as DNA, the CDR3 is TGTGCCTGGGCCTACAGGGGGCTACTAGGGTCTGAAGCTTTCTTT. Translated, it gives CAWAYRGLLGSEAFF.

Only one count was recorded for this clone. The chain links TRBV7-3 to TRBJ1-5; TRBD1 is a possible D gene (6 bases). Trimming removed 5 bases from V and 6 bases from J, with 17 bases in between. This CDR3 region has 15 residues. CDR1 is SGHTA, CDR2 FQGTGA, per germline. The CDR3 DNA reads TGTGCCAGCAGCCTCGAGGGGGGGGCAGGTCAGCCCCAGCATTTT. This encodes CASSLEGGAGQPQHF. The whole variable domain, filled in from reference TRBV7-3 and TRBJ1-5, reads GAGVSQTPSNKVTEKGKYVELRCDPISGHTALYWYRQSLGQGPEFLIYFQGTGAADDSGLPNDRFFAVRPEGSVSTLKIQRTERGDSAVYLCASSLEGGAGQPQHFGDGTRLSIL.

The chain has TRBV6-5 and TRBJ2-3, with TRBD1 matching 10 bases. The CDR3 is 15 residues long. The trim removed 6 bases at V and 2 bases at J, leaving 5 bases unmatched. Germline V gene lookup returns CDR1 MNHEY and CDR2 SVGAGI. CDR3 region: CASSVGQGNTDTQYF. CDR3 in DNA: TGTGCCAGCAGCGTGGGACAGGGGAACACAGATACGCAGTATTTT.

V gene TRBV10-3 combines with J gene TRBJ1-1; D uncertain. This CDR3 spans 14 amino acids. V dropped 3 bases and J dropped 7 bases, with 15 bases sitting between them. Germline V gene data show CDR1 as ENHRY and CDR2 as SYGVKD. The CDR3, as DNA: TGTGCCATCAGTGACACCCGGCCAGCGCTTGAAGCTTTCTTT. Translating gives CAISDTRPALEAFF.

The V gene is TRBV24-1, the J gene TRBJ2-5, with TRBD1 identical over 10 bases. The length of the CDR3 is 21 residues. The ends lost 5 bases at V and 1 base at J; junction bases unmatched: 21. The germline V gene has CDR1 KGHDR and CDR2 SFDVKD. The CDR3 DNA follows: TGTGCCACCAGTGGAGACAGGGGGCGTTCAGTTTTTTTGGAGCTCCAAGAGACCCAGTACTTC. Its translation: CATSGDRGRSVFLELQETQYF.

This clone occurred once. The J gene is TRBJ1-5, the V gene TRBV7-2; 8 positions match TRBD1. The J segment lost 7 bases and the V segment lost 9 bases, leaving 14 bases of the junction unmatched. The CDR3 is 15 amino acids. Germline V gives CDR1 SGHTA, CDR2 FQGNSA. The CDR3 is CASKMFGQGGQPQHF. The CDR3 DNA sequence: TGTGCCAGTAAGATGTTCGGACAGGGCGGCCAGCCCCAGCATTTT.

This chain joins TRBV7-7 and TRBJ2-2; D possibly corresponds to TRBD2 (7 bases). Trimming removed 2 bases at V and 4 bases at J, with 8 bases between. CDR3 length: 14 residues. Germline CDR1 and CDR2: SSHAT and FNYEAQ (reference sequence). The CDR3 region has the DNA TGTGCCAGCAGCTTACGGGGGGCCACCGGGGAGCTGTTTTTT. Amino acids: CASSLRGATGELFF.